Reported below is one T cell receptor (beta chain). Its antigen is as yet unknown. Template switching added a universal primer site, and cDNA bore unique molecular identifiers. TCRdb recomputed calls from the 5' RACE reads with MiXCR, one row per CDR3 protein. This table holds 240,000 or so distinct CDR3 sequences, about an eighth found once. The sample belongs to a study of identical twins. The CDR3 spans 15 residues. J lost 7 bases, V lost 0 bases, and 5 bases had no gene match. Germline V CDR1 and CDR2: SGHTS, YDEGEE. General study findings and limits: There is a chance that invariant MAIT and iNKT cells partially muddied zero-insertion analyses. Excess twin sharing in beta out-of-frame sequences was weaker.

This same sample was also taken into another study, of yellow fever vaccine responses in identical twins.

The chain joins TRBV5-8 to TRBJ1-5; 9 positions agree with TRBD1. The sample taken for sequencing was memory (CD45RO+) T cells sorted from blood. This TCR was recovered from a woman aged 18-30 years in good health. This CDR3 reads CASSLGDRDGQPQHF. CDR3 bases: TGTGCCAGCAGCTTGGGGGACAGGGATGGACAGCCCCAGCATTTT.